This entry lists 2 T cell receptor beta chains sequenced from one sample in a study of CD8 T cells in Susac syndrome. Random-hexamer reverse transcription was applied to roughly 0.5 to 1 ug RNA. TCRdb re-derived calls from the immunoSEQ multiplex PCR reads in MiXCR, one entry per CDR3 protein. The sample lists over 350,000 distinct CDR3 sequences, around 85% seen once, with roughly 0.11% in the top ten. Sequenced material: CD8+ T cells from PBMCs. Receptors originate from a human donor with multiple sclerosis.

This clonotype appeared a single time. The rearrangement uses TRBV30 and TRBJ2-2; D might be TRBD1 or TRBD2, each matching 5 bases. This CDR3 has 14 amino acids. Germline values: CDR1 GTSNPN, CDR2 SVGIG (reference sequence). V dropped 4 bases and J dropped 2 bases, with 11 bases sitting between them. The chain's CDR3 is CAWKTGANTGELFF. The CDR3 bases are TGTGCCTGGAAAACCGGGGCCAACACCGGGGAGCTGTTTTTT.

This rearrangement joins TRBV5-6 to TRBJ2-1; D gene uncertain. V was pared by 0 bases and J by 2 bases, with 9 bases between. Germline V CDR1 and CDR2: SGHDT, YYEEEE. CDR3 length equals 15 residues. The CDR3 DNA sequence: TGTGCCAGCAGCTTGGGGGATTCCCCCTACAATGAGCAGTTCTTC. Encoded protein: CASSLGDSPYNEQFF.